One sample yielded the 20 T cell receptor beta chains listed below, sequenced in a study of blood T cell repertoires in COVID-19. Using immunoSEQ multiplex PCR, the repertoire was profiled, and TCRdb retains in-frame clones only, with some absent. The table lists about 360,000 clones, 86% of them singletons, with under 8.5% in the top ten. Sequencing input: peripheral blood. The receptors originated from a woman in her sixties or seventies with COVID-19, enrolled during active disease.

This chain connects TRBV5-1 to TRBJ2-5, with 7 nucleotides matching TRBD1. The V gene end was trimmed by 4 bases and the J gene end by 1 base; junction bases not matched to a gene: 7. Germline V gene data show CDR1 as SGHRS and CDR2 as YFSETQ. This CDR3 is built from 15 residues. CDR3 sequence (DNA): TGCGCCAGCAGCCCCTCGGCAGGGGGCCAAGAGACCCAGTACTTC. This gives the protein CASSPSAGGQETQYF. Supplemented by reference TRBV5-1 and TRBJ2-5, the full variable domain reads KAGVTQTPRYLIKTRGQQVTLSCSPISGHRSVSWYQQTPGQGLQFLFEYFSETQRNKGNFPGRFSGRQFSNSRSEMNVSTLELGDSALYLCASSPSAGGQETQYFGPGTRLLVL.

The gene calls are TRBV3-1 (or the pseudogene TRBV3-2) and TRBJ2-1, with 10 bases matching TRBD2. V was clipped by 0 bases and J by 0 bases; unmatched bases: 8. Germline V gives CDR1 LGHDT, CDR2 YNNKEL (reference sequence). This CDR3 is built from 19 residues. The CDR3 protein is CASSQDPSGGLFSYNEQFF. DNA for the CDR3: TGTGCCAGCAGCCAAGACCCTAGCGGGGGACTTTTCTCCTACAATGAGCAGTTCTTC.

The V call is TRBV18, the J call TRBJ2-1, with 13 bases identical to TRBD2. V trimming: 3 bases; J trimming: 2 bases; junction bases outside the gene matches: 10. Germline V gene data show CDR1 as KGHSH and CDR2 as LQKENI. This CDR3 has 19 amino acids. The DNA for the CDR3 is TGTGCCAGCTCACCCGGACTAGCGGGGGCTACGGCCCCCTACAATGAGCAGTTCTTC. Protein: CASSPGLAGATAPYNEQFF.

The chain has TRBV7-3 and TRBJ2-7; 8 bases map to TRBD1. This CDR3 spans 16 amino acids. V dropped 5 bases and J dropped 4; count of bases not matched to a gene: 13. Germline V gene data show CDR1 as SGHTA and CDR2 as FQGTGA. CDR3 DNA sequence: TGTGCCAGCAGCCCCGGGGACAGGTTATCGATTTACGAGCAGTACTTC. Translating it yields CASSPGDRLSIYEQYF.

The gene calls are TRBV5-6 and TRBJ1-6; a weak D match, TRBD1 (6 bases). The CDR3 runs 15 residues. With 0 bases removed from V and 6 bases from J, the gap between germline ends came to 10 bases. CDR1 is SGHDT and CDR2 is YYEEEE in the germline V gene. The CDR3 region has the DNA TGTGCCAGCAGCTTGGAGGGGGGGGCTAATTCACCCCTCCACTTT. It codes for CASSLEGGANSPLHF.

CDR3 bases: TGTGCCAGCAGCCGCAATTCGTACAGGGATCGGGACATTCAGTACTTC. Protein: CASSRNSYRDRDIQYF. This rearrangement joins TRBV11-3 to TRBJ2-4; D might be TRBD1 (6 bases). This CDR3 contains 16 residues. Germline loops: CDR1 SGHNT, CDR2 YENEEA. Trimming took 5 bases from V and 8 from J, leaving 22 bases between them.

The chain couples TRBV3-1 (or the pseudogene TRBV3-2) to TRBJ2-1, with D possibly matching TRBD1 (6 bases). The CDR3 is made up of 14 amino acids. V was clipped by 0 bases and J by 7 bases, with 10 bases between them. Germline CDR1 is LGHDT and CDR2 is YNNKEL (reference sequence). The CDR3 loop is CASSQDRQGNEQFF. The CDR3 DNA follows: TGTGCCAGCAGCCAAGATCGTCAGGGGAATGAGCAGTTCTTC.

This CDR3 reads CASSKGQGIGELFF. CDR3 nucleotide sequence: TGTGCCAGCAGTAAGGGACAGGGGATCGGGGAGCTGTTTTTT. J is TRBJ2-2 and V is TRBV6-5; 10 bases fit TRBD1. The CDR3 covers 14 residues. The germline V gene has CDR1 MNHEY and CDR2 SVGAGI. With V trimmed by 5 bases and J by 7 bases, 4 bases remained unmatched.

V gene TRBV27 combines with J gene TRBJ1-6; TRBD1 is a possible D gene (5 bases). Germline V CDR1 and CDR2: MNHEY, SMNVEV (reference sequence). V lost 5 bases and J lost 0, with 14 bases in between. This CDR3 contains 17 residues. The CDR3 DNA reads TGTGCCAGCAGTCCCCGTGGGGGGAGCTCCTATAATTCACCCCTCCACTTT. Protein: CASSPRGGSSYNSPLHF.

A single count supports this clone. The chain carries TRBV7-9 and TRBJ2-3; no clear D gene. This CDR3 contains 14 residues. In germline, CDR1 is SEHNR, CDR2 FQNEAQ (reference sequence). V was shortened by 3 bases and J by 5 bases, with 12 bases between the two germline ends. The CDR3 nucleotides read TGTGCCAGCAGCTTGGGTGCTCGAGGAGATACGCAGTATTTT. It is translated as CASSLGARGDTQYF. Full variable domain (remainder filled in from reference TRBV7-9 and TRBJ2-3): DTGVSQNPRHKITKRGQNVTFRCDPISEHNRLYWYRQTLGQGPEFLTYFQNEAQLEKSRLLSDRFSAERPKGSFSTLEIQRTEQGDSAMYLCASSLGARGDTQYFGPGTRLTVL.

The CDR3 loop is CASSLSSGGQPEQYF. The CDR3 DNA reads TGTGCCAGCAGCTTGTCTAGCGGGGGGCAGCCCGAGCAGTACTTC. The chain employs TRBV7-2 and TRBJ2-7; TRBD2 aligns across 11 bases. CDR1 and CDR2 from the germline V gene are SGHTA and FQGNSA. Unmatched junction bases numbered 7, after V lost 3 bases and J lost 6 bases. The CDR3 runs to 15 residues.

In DNA form, the CDR3 reads TGTGCCAGCAGTTACTCTTCAGGTTCTGGGGCCAACGTCCTGACTTTC. The encoded protein is CASSYSSGSGANVLTF. The J gene is TRBJ2-6, the V gene TRBV6-6; D uncertain. Trimming shortened V by 0 bases and J by 1 base, and 7 bases separated the two germline ends. The CDR3 totals 16 residues. The germline V gene has CDR1 MNHNY and CDR2 SVGAGI (reference sequence).

V usage is TRBV7-2 and J usage is TRBJ2-7; TRBD2 aligns across 13 bases. Germline loops: CDR1 SGHTA, CDR2 FQGNSA. J was trimmed by 7 bases and V by 5 bases; bases with no gene match: 11. This CDR3 region has 16 residues. CDR3 nucleotides: TGTGCCAGCAGCGCTCGACTAGCGGGGGGATCGAGGGAGCAGTACTTC. Translation: CASSARLAGGSREQYF.

The gene calls are TRBV7-3 and TRBJ1-6, with 11 bases identical to TRBD1. V lost 1 base and J lost 7; bases outside the gene matches: 6. The CDR3 length is 17 residues. Germline V gene data show CDR1 as SGHTA and CDR2 as FQGTGA. The CDR3 loop reads CASSLKNRDRGNSPLHF. As DNA, the CDR3 is TGTGCCAGCAGCTTAAAAAATCGGGACAGGGGGAATTCACCCCTCCACTTT.

The chain links TRBV30 to TRBJ1-2; D might be TRBD1 (5 bases). The CDR3 has 15 amino acids. V lost 0 bases, J lost 7 bases, and 18 bases lay in between. The V gene's germline CDR1 is GTSNPN and CDR2 SVGIG (reference sequence). The CDR3 sequence is CAWSVGGPTGVGYTF. CDR3 DNA sequence: TGTGCCTGGAGTGTAGGCGGGCCGACGGGGGTTGGCTACACCTTC.

This clone was picked up one time. The chain is built from TRBV7-9 and TRBJ2-3; D not resolved. This CDR3 comprises 11 residues. CDR1 SEHNR and CDR2 FQNEAQ come from the germline V gene (reference sequence). The V end lost 10 bases, the J end lost 2 bases, and 7 bases lay between the germline ends. CDR3 sequence: CATIPTDTQYF. CDR3 in DNA: TGTGCCACAATTCCCACAGATACGCAGTATTTT.

This rearrangement joins TRBV27 to TRBJ2-2, with D possibly matching TRBD1 (5 bases). Trimming pared 2 bases from V and 2 bases from J, leaving 15 bases between. From germline, CDR1 is MNHEY and CDR2 SMNVEV (reference sequence). The CDR3 loop spans 17 amino acids. As DNA, the CDR3 is TGTGCCAGCAGTTTAAGGCAGGGTCCCATTAACACCGGGGAGCTGTTTTTT. Amino acids: CASSLRQGPINTGELFF.

The V and J genes are TRBV7-3 and TRBJ2-3, with 10 bases that match TRBD1. The germline V gene encodes CDR1 SGHTA and CDR2 FQGTGA. The CDR3 is made up of 15 amino acids. V lost 5 bases, J lost 4 bases, and 6 bases stayed unmatched. The CDR3, as DNA: TGTGCCAGCAGCCGACAGGGGGCGAGCGCAGATACGCAGTATTTT. Residues: CASSRQGASADTQYF.

The chain carries TRBV2 and TRBJ1-2, with 7 bases lining up with TRBD1. Germline loops: CDR1 SNHLY, CDR2 FYNNEI. V lost 3 bases to trimming and J lost 7 bases; unmatched junction nucleotides: 8. The CDR3 totals 14 residues. The DNA of the CDR3 is TGTGCCAGCAGTGATATGACAGGGTTGGGTGGCTACACCTTC. It is translated as CASSDMTGLGGYTF.

This chain links TRBV11-2 with TRBJ2-1, with TRBD1 identical over 7 bases. Germline CDR1 reads SGHAT; CDR2 reads FQNNGV. The length of the CDR3 is 14 residues. Trimming at V came to 2 bases and at J to 10 bases, leaving 8 bases not matched to a gene. The CDR3, as DNA: TGTGCCAGCAGCTTATCACAGGGGACATGGGAGCAGTTCTTC. It codes for CASSLSQGTWEQFF. Using reference TRBV11-2 and TRBJ2-1 for the parts outside the CDR3, the full variable domain is EAGVAQSPRYKIIEKRQSVAFWCNPISGHATLYWYQQILGQGPKLLIQFQNNGVVDDSQLPKDRFSAERLKGVDSTLKIQPAKLEDSAVYLCASSLSQGTWEQFFGPGTRLTVL.